This TCR beta chain emerged from a study of T cells after yellow fever vaccination. Whole-study results and caveats: Clonotypes appearing in both CD4 and CD8 compartments existed, and their share was small.

This clonotype has only a few counts. Antigen: not known. Making TCR cDNA involved 5'RACE template switching, which added UMIs and a universal primer site. A single record per CDR3 protein comes from TCRdb applying MiXCR to the 5' RACE reads. The sample lists about 580,000 distinct CDR3 sequences; about a sixth were seen once. Sequencing was performed on PBMCs, taken 5 days after the first yellow fever vaccination. This TCR derives from a young man who received the YFV17D yellow fever vaccine.

The CDR3 DNA follows: TGCAGCGTTGCAGCAGGGTTGAACACCGGGGAGCTGTTTTTT. Protein: CSVAAGLNTGELFF. This chain connects TRBV29-1 to TRBJ2-2; weak D call: TRBD1 (5 bases). The length of the CDR3 is 14 residues. The V end lost 4 bases, the J end lost 1 base, and 10 bases lay between the germline ends. Germline lookup yields CDR1 SQVTM and CDR2 ANQGSEA.